This T cell receptor beta chain was observed in a study of cytomegalovirus exposure and HLA in healthy donors. The PCR employed 60 Vbeta primers together with 13 Jbeta primers. Here immunoSEQ multiplex PCR was the method, and the copy in TCRdb shows in-frame clones only, minus some. The table has fewer than 110,000 clones, roughly 70% seen once; the top ten hold around 15%. CDR3 size: 14 residues. The V gene's germline CDR1 is SGHRS and CDR2 YFSETQ. Trimming at V came to 0 bases and at J to 4 bases, leaving 0 bases not matched to a gene. Comments on this clone: What it binds is unknown.

Study-level results: There were some V segments, including TRBV6-2 and TRBV6-3, excluded as indistinguishable.

The sequence was collected from a woman in her 40s in good health and CMV-seropositive. Sequenced sample: PBMCs. The rearrangement joins TRBV5-1 to TRBJ1-5; 8 bases are a match to TRBD1. The CDR3 loop reads CASSLGTGNQPQHF. The CDR3 DNA reads TGCGCCAGCAGCTTGGGGACAGGGAATCAGCCCCAGCATTTT.